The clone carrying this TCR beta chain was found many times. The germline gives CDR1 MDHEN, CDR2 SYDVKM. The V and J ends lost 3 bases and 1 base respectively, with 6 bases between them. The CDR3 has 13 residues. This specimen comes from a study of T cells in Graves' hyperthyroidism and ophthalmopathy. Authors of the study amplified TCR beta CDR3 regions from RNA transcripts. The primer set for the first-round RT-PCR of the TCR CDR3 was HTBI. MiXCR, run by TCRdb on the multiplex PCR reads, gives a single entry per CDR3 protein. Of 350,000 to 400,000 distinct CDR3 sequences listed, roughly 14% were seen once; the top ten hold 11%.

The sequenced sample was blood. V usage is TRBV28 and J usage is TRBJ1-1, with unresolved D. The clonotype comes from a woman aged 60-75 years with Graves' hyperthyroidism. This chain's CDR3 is CASSFLKNTEAFF. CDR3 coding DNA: TGTGCCAGCAGTTTTCTGAAGAACACTGAAGCTTTCTTT.